These T cell receptor beta chains were read from a single sample in a study of T cell responses to AZD1222 COVID-19 vaccine. The table came from immunoSEQ multiplex PCR; TCRdb's copy has only in-frame clones and leaves some out. The sample contains tens of thousands of clones, 85% to 90% of which appear only once. Sequenced here: peripheral blood, sampled 28 days after the second AZD1222 dose. The receptors come from an adult who received the AZD1222 COVID-19 vaccine. Each CDR3 is given with its conserved first and last residue. D genes are given only for firm matches. Clone sizes are given selectively: once, few, many, or a class where the clone is expanded.

TRBJ1-2,NA,NA,TRBV5-1,CASSQERIGYGYTF,TGCGCCAGCAGCCAGGAACGGATCGGCTATGGCTACACCTTC
TRBJ2-4,NA,once,TRBV4-1,CASSPQQGSIQNIQYF,TGCGCCAGCAGCCCACAACAGGGAAGCATCCAAAACATTCAGTACTTC
TRBJ2-7,NA,NA,TRBV28,CASSPSGPGSEQYF,TGTGCCAGCAGCCCTTCAGGGCCCGGATCCGAGCAGTACTTC
TRBJ2-5,TRBD1,once,TRBV18,CASSPLSTGGETQYF,TGTGCCAGCTCACCCTTATCTACAGGGGGAGAGACCCAGTACTTC
TRBJ2-7,NA,NA,TRBV4-2,CASSQAQGMHSYEQYF,TGTGCCAGCAGCCAAGCCCAGGGAATGCACTCCTACGAGCAGTACTTC
TRBJ2-6,NA,NA,TRBV2,CASSLLTGDNVLTF,TGTGCCAGCAGCCTACTGACAGGAGACAACGTCCTGACTTTC
TRBJ2-7,NA,NA,TRBV7-2,CASSLEVTGQHEQYF,TGTGCCAGCAGCTTAGAGGTTACAGGGCAACACGAGCAGTACTTC
TRBJ2-4,NA,NA,TRBV27,CASSLRGEGSIQYF,TGTGCCAGCAGTTTAAGGGGAGAAGGGAGCATTCAGTACTTC
TRBJ2-7,NA,NA,TRBV5-4,CASSLKSSYEQYF,TGTGCCAGCAGCTTAAAGAGCTCCTACGAGCAGTACTTC
TRBJ1-1,NA,NA,TRBV10-3,CAISDKSGEWTEAFF,TGTGCCATCAGTGATAAATCGGGGGAGTGGACTGAAGCTTTCTTT
TRBJ2-7,NA,NA,TRBV18,CASSPASGNYEQYF,TGTGCCAGCTCACCAGCGTCCGGGAACTACGAGCAGTACTTC
TRBJ1-5,NA,NA,TRBV11-2,CASSRSGSNQPQHF,TGTGCCAGCAGCCGCAGCGGTTCCAATCAGCCCCAGCATTTT
TRBJ2-3,NA,NA,TRBV7-9,CASSLNSRGGTDTQYF,TGTGCCAGCAGCTTAAATTCGCGGGGCGGCACAGATACGCAGTATTTT
TRBJ1-2,NA,NA,TRBV25-1,CASSATFYGYTF,TGTGCCAGCAGTGCCACATTCTATGGCTACACCTTC
TRBJ2-2,TRBD1,NA,TRBV3-1/TRBV3-2,CASSSGPVALIGTGKTRELFF,TGTGCCAGCAGCTCGGGGCCGGTCGCTTTGATTGGGACAGGGAAAACCCGGGAGCTGTTTTTT
TRBJ2-5,TRBD1,NA,TRBV5-1,CASSLPPQGAETQYF,TGCGCCAGCAGCCTCCCCCCCCAGGGGGCAGAGACCCAGTACTTC
TRBJ1-5,NA,NA,TRBV7-9,CASSPHGGNQPQHF,TGTGCCAGCAGCCCGCACGGGGGAAATCAGCCCCAGCATTTT
TRBJ2-3,NA,NA,TRBV28,CASSLDTQYF,TGTGCCAGCAGTTTAGATACGCAGTATTTT
TRBJ2-3,NA,NA,TRBV7-8,CASSLFTDTQYF,TGTGCCAGCAGCCTTTTCACAGATACGCAGTATTTT
TRBJ1-5,NA,NA,TRBV28,CASSRDANQPQHF,TGTGCCAGCTCCAGGGACGCAAATCAGCCCCAGCATTTT
TRBJ2-7,TRBD1,NA,TRBV28,CASSSGTGASGSYEQYF,TGTGCCAGCAGCTCCGGGACAGGTGCCTCGGGGTCCTACGAGCAGTACTTC
TRBJ2-2,NA,NA,TRBV7-3,CASRVSSDTGELFF,TGTGCCAGCAGGGTATCGTCGGACACCGGGGAGCTGTTTTTT
TRBJ1-2,NA,NA,TRBV4-2,CASSQADSLGYTF,TGTGCCAGCAGCCAAGCCGACAGCCTCGGCTACACCTTC
TRBJ1-2,NA,NA,TRBV6-2/TRBV6-3,CASSYSARGRGLGYTF,TGTGCCAGCAGTTACTCGGCGCGGGGGCGCGGGCTTGGCTACACCTTC
TRBJ1-3,NA,once,TRBV13,CASSLMGSGNTIYF,TGTGCCAGCAGCTTAATGGGGTCAGGAAACACCATATATTTT
TRBJ1-2,TRBD1,few,TRBV5-1,CASSSSRGQNGYTF,TGCGCCAGCAGCTCCTCCAGGGGGCAGAATGGCTACACCTTC
TRBJ2-4,NA,NA,TRBV13,CASSSAAKNIQYF,TGTGCCAGCAGTTCGGCAGCCAAAAACATTCAGTACTTC
TRBJ1-4,NA,NA,TRBV6-5,CASRGRDGNEKLFF,TGTGCCAGCAGGGGAAGGGACGGGAATGAAAAACTGTTTTTT
TRBJ2-7,TRBD2,NA,TRBV4-1,CASSPSRTSRGEQYF,TGCGCCAGCAGCCCTTCCCGGACTAGCCGGGGCGAGCAGTACTTC
TRBJ1-3,NA,once,TRBV10-3,CAISESGLGNTIYF,TGTGCCATCAGTGAGTCGGGGTTAGGAAACACCATATATTTT
TRBJ1-4,TRBD1,NA,TRBV5-6,CASQKQGVFFATNEKLFF,TGTGCCAGCCAAAAACAGGGGGTATTTTTCGCAACTAATGAAAAACTGTTTTTT
TRBJ1-2,NA,NA,TRBV6-5,CASSTPGDGYTF,TGTGCCAGCAGTACGCCCGGGGATGGCTACACCTTC
TRBJ1-2,TRBD1,NA,TRBV4-3,CASSQDIQGQVYF,TGCGCCAGCAGCCAAGATATCCAAGGACAGGTCTACTTC
TRBJ2-7,TRBD1,NA,TRBV28,CASRTGGVYEQYF,TGTGCCAGTCGGACAGGGGGCGTCTACGAGCAGTACTTC
TRBJ2-7,TRBD1,NA,TRBV18,CASSPTGQGAYEQYF,TGTGCCAGCTCACCCACGGGACAGGGGGCCTACGAGCAGTACTTC
TRBJ1-1,NA,NA,TRBV7-9,CASSPPLKVSPHPGTEAFF,TGTGCCAGCAGCCCTCCCCTTAAAGTGAGTCCACATCCCGGCACTGAAGCTTTCTTT
TRBJ2-6,TRBD1,NA,TRBV19,CASSILRTGDLVLTF,TGTGCCAGTAGTATACTTAGGACAGGGGACCTCGTCCTGACTTTC
TRBJ2-1,TRBD2,NA,TRBV5-5,CASSSRGVNEQFF,TGTGCCAGCAGCTCCCGGGGGGTAAATGAGCAGTTCTTC
TRBJ1-1,NA,NA,TRBV2,CARGGPRASNAEAFF,TGTGCCAGGGGGGGCCCGAGGGCTTCTAACGCTGAAGCTTTCTTT
TRBJ1-1,NA,once,TRBV12-3/TRBV12-4,CASSFGTVPLAFF,TGTGCCAGCAGTTTCGGGACTGTCCCCCTTGCTTTCTTT
TRBJ1-6,NA,NA,TRBV30,CAWRGGLGARNSPLHF,TGTGCCTGGAGGGGGGGTCTTGGGGCGCGCAATTCACCCCTCCACTTT
TRBJ1-6,NA,NA,TRBV9,CASSVVGESPLHF,TGTGCCAGCAGCGTAGTGGGAGAATCACCCCTCCACTTT
TRBJ2-1,TRBD1,once,TRBV5-1,CASSLSGQGLYEQFF,TGCGCCAGCAGCTTGAGCGGACAGGGCTTGTATGAGCAGTTCTTC
TRBJ1-3,TRBD1,NA,TRBV5-6,CASSLQGYTIYF,TGTGCCAGCAGCTTACAGGGGTACACCATATATTTT
TRBJ1-1,TRBD1,NA,TRBV29-1,CSVGDRVLTEAFF,TGCAGCGTTGGGGACAGGGTTTTAACTGAAGCTTTCTTT
TRBJ2-2,TRBD1,NA,TRBV6-4,CASSDRGQDGELFF,TGTGCCAGCAGTGACAGGGGGCAGGACGGGGAGCTGTTTTTT